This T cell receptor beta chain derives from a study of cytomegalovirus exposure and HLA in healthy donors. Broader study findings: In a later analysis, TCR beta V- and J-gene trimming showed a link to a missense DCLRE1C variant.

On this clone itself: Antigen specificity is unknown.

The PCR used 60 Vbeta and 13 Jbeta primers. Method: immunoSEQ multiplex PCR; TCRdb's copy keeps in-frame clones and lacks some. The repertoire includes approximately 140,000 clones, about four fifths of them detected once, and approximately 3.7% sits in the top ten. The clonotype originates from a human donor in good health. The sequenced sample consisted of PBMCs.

The DNA of the CDR3 is TGTGCCAGCAGCTTGGATCTAGCGGGAGCTGGTGAGACCCAGTACTTC. Its protein product is CASSLDLAGAGETQYF. J is TRBJ2-5 and V is TRBV5-4, with 10 bases identical to TRBD2. Germline V lookup: CDR1 SGHNT, CDR2 YYREEE (reference sequence). The V and J ends lost 0 bases and 5 bases, in that order; junction bases with no gene match: 7. This CDR3 has 16 amino acids.